This record covers a single T cell receptor beta chain. Its antigen remains unidentified. TCRdb's table, derived via immunoSEQ multiplex PCR, lists solely in-frame clones and lacks some. The top ten clones hold less than 3% of a sample with over 50,000 clones, around 81% of them seen once. The data are from a study of vaccination effects on CD4 cells after COVID-19. The CDR3 has 16 residues. CDR1 and CDR2 from the germline V gene are MNHNS and SASEGT. Deletions cut 4 bases from V and 0 bases from J, with 13 bases between. After expansion with viral peptide pools in the ViraFEST assay, antigen-specific CD4+ T cells were sequenced. Once cultured for roughly ten days, the cells underwent separation to obtain CD4+ T cells. Fresh IL-2-containing medium replaced half the medium on days 3 and 7. General study findings and limits: Infection- and vaccine-induced clones contracted markedly late after vaccination. Cross-reactivity toward common cold coronaviruses was confined to only 1 of 255 vaccine-induced clones in healthy vaccinees.

This specimen was CD4+ T cells from PBMCs cultured with HCoV-229E spike peptides, taken before COVID-19 vaccination. The sequence derives from a human donor who received a COVID-19 vaccine. The chain combines TRBV6-1 with TRBJ2-1; perhaps TRBD1 as D (6 bases). The CDR3 DNA reads TGTGCCAGCAGTGCAAACAGGGAGTCCTCCTACAATGAGCAGTTCTTC. Amino acid sequence: CASSANRESSYNEQFF.